Only a few counts were recorded for the clone carrying this T cell receptor (beta chain). This sample is part of a study of tumor-infiltrating lymphocytes in primary liver carcinoma. At the level of the study: Among the tumors, stages were T1-T3 N0M0 and sizes about 4 to 10 cm.

Using a constant-region primer together with ProtoScript II reverse transcriptase, TCR beta cDNA was made from about 500 ng of total RNA. Generation of the TCR beta libraries relied on three nested multiplex PCR rounds using slightly modified ARM-PCR. In the first two PCR rounds, TRBV1-TRBV30 forward primers were paired with a C-beta reverse primer, and each round lasted about 9 cycles. TCRdb used MiXCR to reprocess the multiplex PCR reads, holding one entry per CDR3 protein. The sample has hundreds of thousands of distinct CDR3 sequences; approximately 54% are singletons. The authors took blood RNA from unsorted whole blood and also extracted germline DNA. Trimming took 3 bases from V and 1 from J, leaving 13 bases between them. Germline V lookup: CDR1 SGHVS, CDR2 FQNEAQ. The CDR3 is 16 residues long.

The clonotype comes from a woman aged 25 to 39 with primary liver carcinoma and hepatitis B virus infection. V usage is TRBV7-8 and J usage is TRBJ2-1, with D tentatively TRBD2 (5 bases). The source material was peripheral blood. The CDR3 loop is CASSFRAGLSYNEQFF. DNA for the CDR3: TGTGCCAGCAGCTTCCGGGCGGGTTTGTCCTACAATGAGCAGTTCTTC.